A selection of T cell receptor beta chains follows, all from one sample in a study of tumor-infiltrating lymphocytes in primary liver carcinoma. TCRdb processed the multiplex PCR reads anew with MiXCR; each CDR3 protein has one entry. Of about 100,000 distinct CDR3 sequences in the sample, about two thirds were seen once. Sequencing used liver tumor tissue from sampling region 2. The receptors shown here come from a woman aged 60 to 75 with primary liver carcinoma and hepatitis B virus infection. Each CDR3 is given without its conserved first and last residue. Fields, in order: V gene, D gene, clone size, CDR3 protein. The D gene is left open where the match is weak. Some rows have no size entry. The others give once, few or many, or a class for an expanded clone.

V: TRBV14
D: -
size: -
CDR3: ASSYPSGSSCNEQF

V: TRBV11-3
D: -
size: once
CDR3: ASSEGRSSPEQY

V: TRBV11-2
D: -
size: many
CDR3: ASSLVRLSETQY

V: TRBV29-1
D: -
size: -
CDR3: GVVRGNTEAF

V: TRBV28
D: -
size: -
CDR3: ASSPGPRRTY

V: TRBV6-1
D: TRBD2
size: -
CDR3: ASSLWTSGAKLASYNEQF

V: TRBV12-3/TRBV12-4
D: -
size: many
CDR3: ASSPRPRSMAYNEQF

V: TRBV28
D: TRBD2
size: -
CDR3: ANSLRGLGKETQY

V: TRBV29-1
D: -
size: many
CDR3: SVWPSD

V: TRBV11-2
D: TRBD2
size: -
CDR3: ASSRRPAGGSGDEQF

V: TRBV12-3/TRBV12-4
D: -
size: once
CDR3: ACRQTGLNTEPF

V: TRBV12-3/TRBV12-4
D: -
size: -
CDR3: ASSLTGVRESAPA